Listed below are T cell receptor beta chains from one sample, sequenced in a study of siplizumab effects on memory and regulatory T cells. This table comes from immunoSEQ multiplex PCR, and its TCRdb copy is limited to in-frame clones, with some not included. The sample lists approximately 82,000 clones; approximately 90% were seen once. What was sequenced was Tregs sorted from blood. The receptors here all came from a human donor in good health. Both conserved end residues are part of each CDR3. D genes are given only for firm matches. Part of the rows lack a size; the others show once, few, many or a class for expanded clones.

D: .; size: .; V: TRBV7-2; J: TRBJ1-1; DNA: TGTGCCAGCAGCTTAGTTACAGGGAACACTGAAGCTTTCTTT; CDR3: CASSLVTGNTEAFF
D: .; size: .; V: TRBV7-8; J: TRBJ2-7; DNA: TGTGCCAGCAGCTTACTAGGACAGCAAACTTCCTACGAGCAGTACTTC; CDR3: CASSLLGQQTSYEQYF
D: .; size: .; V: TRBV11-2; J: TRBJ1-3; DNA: TGTGCCAGCAGCTTACCAGGACGCCTGGACGGAAACACCATATATTTT; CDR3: CASSLPGRLDGNTIYF
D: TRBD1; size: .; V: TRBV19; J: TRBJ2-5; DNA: TGTGCCAGTTCGCCGGGACAGGGGTTTCAAGAGACCCAGTACTTC; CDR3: CASSPGQGFQETQYF
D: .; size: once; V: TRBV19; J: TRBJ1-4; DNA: TGTGCCAGTAGTAAGCCAGGGCTCCGGGGTGAAAAACTGTTTTTT; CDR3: CASSKPGLRGEKLFF
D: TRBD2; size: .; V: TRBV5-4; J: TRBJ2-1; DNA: TGTGCCAGCAGCGATCCGGGACTAGCATTCGATGAGCAGTTCTTC; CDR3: CASSDPGLAFDEQFF
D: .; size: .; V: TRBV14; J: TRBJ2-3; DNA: TGTGCCAGCAGCCGAGCTCTGACAGGTCGCCACACAGATACGCAGTATTTT; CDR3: CASSRALTGRHTDTQYF
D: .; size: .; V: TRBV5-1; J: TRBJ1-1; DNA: TGCGCCAGTTCGGGGAGCGCTTTCGGACAGACTGAAGCTTTCTTT; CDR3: CASSGSAFGQTEAFF
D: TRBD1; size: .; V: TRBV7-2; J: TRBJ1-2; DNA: TGTGCCAGCAGCCGACAGGGTTTTACTAACTATGGCTACACCTTC; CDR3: CASSRQGFTNYGYTF
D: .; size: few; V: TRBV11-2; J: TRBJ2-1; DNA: TGTGCCAGCAGTTATATGTCTTTTGGGGTCTACAATGAGCAGTTCTTC; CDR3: CASSYMSFGVYNEQFF
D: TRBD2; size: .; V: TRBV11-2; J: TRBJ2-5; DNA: TGTGCCAGCAGCTCCACATCGGGACTAGCGCTACAAGAGACCCAGTACTTC; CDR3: CASSSTSGLALQETQYF
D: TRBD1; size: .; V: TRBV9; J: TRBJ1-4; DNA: TGTGCCAGCAGCCTCCGGACAGGGGCTAATGAAAAACTGTTTTTT; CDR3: CASSLRTGANEKLFF
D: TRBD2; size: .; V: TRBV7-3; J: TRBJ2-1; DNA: TGTGCCAGCAGCGCCCTAGCGGGGGGGATCAATGAGCAGTTCTTC; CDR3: CASSALAGGINEQFF
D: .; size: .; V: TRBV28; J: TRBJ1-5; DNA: TGTGCCAGCAGGACCCAGGACAGCGGGGGCGGTCAGCCCCAGCATTTT; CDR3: CASRTQDSGGGQPQHF